Described below is a single T cell receptor (beta chain) sequence and its context. Its specificity is not known. Using immunoSEQ multiplex PCR, the repertoire was profiled, and TCRdb retains in-frame clones only, with some absent. The sample lists fewer than 130,000 clones, about 90% occurring once. The data derive from a study of T cell responses to AZD1222 COVID-19 vaccine. Overall study findings and caveats: Clonal diversity may have been underestimated in mostly white British donors. Reportedly, nearly half of unique spike TCRs recognized epitopes outside B.1.351/B.1.1.7 mutations. Spike-wide coverage was observed for vaccine-associated CD4 TCRs, with dominant responses at 160-218 and 743-854.

The V gene's germline CDR1 is SGDLS and CDR2 YYNGEE. The CDR3 contains 15 residues. The ends were cut back, 2 bases at V and 4 bases at J, with 15 bases in the middle. V and J are TRBV9 and TRBJ1-1; no clear D. The material sequenced was peripheral blood, taken on day 0 of AZD1222 vaccination. This clonotype originated in an adult in good health. The DNA for the CDR3 is TGTGCCAGCAGCGTTCTTCTAGGGTCCCCCACTGAAGCTTTCTTT. This gives the protein CASSVLLGSPTEAFF.